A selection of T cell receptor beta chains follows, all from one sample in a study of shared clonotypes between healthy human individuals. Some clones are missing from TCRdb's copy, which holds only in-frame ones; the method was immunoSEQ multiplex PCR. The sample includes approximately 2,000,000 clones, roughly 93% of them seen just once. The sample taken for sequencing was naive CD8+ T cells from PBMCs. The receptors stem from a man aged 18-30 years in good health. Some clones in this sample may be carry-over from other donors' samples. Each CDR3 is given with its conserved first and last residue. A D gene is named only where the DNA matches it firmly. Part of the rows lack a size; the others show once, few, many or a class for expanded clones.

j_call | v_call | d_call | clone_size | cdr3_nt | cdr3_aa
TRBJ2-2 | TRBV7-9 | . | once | TGTGCCCTCAGTCCCGAGGGCTGGGGTACCGGGGAGCTGTTTTTT | CALSPEGWGTGELFF
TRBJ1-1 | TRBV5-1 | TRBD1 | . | TGCGCCAGCAGCGCCTCGGAGGGGGCTTTGACTGAAGCTTTCTTT | CASSASEGALTEAFF
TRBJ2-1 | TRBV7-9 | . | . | TGTGCCAGCAGCCCGAGGACAGGACTAAGCTCCTACAATGAGCAGTTCTTC | CASSPRTGLSSYNEQFF
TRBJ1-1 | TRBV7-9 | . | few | TGTGCCAGCAGCTTAGTTGGTAAGGGGACCACTGAAGCTTTCTTT | CASSLVGKGTTEAFF
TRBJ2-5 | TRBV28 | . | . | TGTGCCAGCAGTTTATCCCGGGACCAAGAGACCCAGTACTTC | CASSLSRDQETQYF
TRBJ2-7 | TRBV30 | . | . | TGTGCCTGGAGTGTATCGGCTTGGGAGCAGTACTTC | CAWSVSAWEQYF
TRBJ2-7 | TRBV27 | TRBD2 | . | TGTGCCAGCAGTTGGGGTAGCGGGAGAACCTACGAGCAGTACTTC | CASSWGSGRTYEQYF
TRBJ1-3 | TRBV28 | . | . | TGTGCCAGCAGTTTACCCGACAGGGGAAACACCATATATTTT | CASSLPDRGNTIYF
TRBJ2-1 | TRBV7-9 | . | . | TGTGCCGCGATGGGGGGCTCCTACAATGAGCAGTTCTTC | CAAMGGSYNEQFF
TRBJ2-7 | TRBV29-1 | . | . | TGCAGCGTGCGCGACTCAATCTCCTACGAGCAGTACTTC | CSVRDSISYEQYF
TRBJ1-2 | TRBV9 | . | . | TGTGCCAGCAGCTCGGGGGGGCAGGGAACCTATGGCTACACCTTC | CASSSGGQGTYGYTF
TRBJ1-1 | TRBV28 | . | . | TGTGCCAGCAGCTCGAACGGCGGTGAAGCTTTCTTT | CASSSNGGEAFF
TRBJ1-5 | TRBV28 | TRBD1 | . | TGTGCCAGCAGCCCCGACAGGGGGAGCCAGCCCCAGCATTTT | CASSPDRGSQPQHF
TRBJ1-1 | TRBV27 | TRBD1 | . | TGTGCCAGCAGTTTAAGCGTCAGGGGGAGTACTGAAGCTTTCTTT | CASSLSVRGSTEAFF
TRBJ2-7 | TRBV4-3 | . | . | TGCGCCAGCAGCCAAGGGTGGGGATACGAGCAGTACTTC | CASSQGWGYEQYF
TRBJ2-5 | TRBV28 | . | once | TGTGCCAGCAGTTTATTTGTGGGAGCCCAAGAGACCCAGTACTTC | CASSLFVGAQETQYF
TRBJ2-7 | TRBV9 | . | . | TGTGCCAGCAGCGTTTCAGCGCTAGCTACAATCGAGCAGTACTTC | CASSVSALATIEQYF